The sequence of this T cell receptor beta chain was determined in a study of T-cell memory formation after mild COVID-19. Study summary: Most TCR clusters belonged to a single donor. Study-wide findings and caveats: Shrinking CD4+ clones were chiefly CM and EM; CD8+ ones were chiefly EMRA. Clones contracting across day 15 to 85 had a balanced CD4/CD8 profile; later expanding clones leaned CD4+.

Using constant-segment primers, 5'RACE produced TCR alpha and TCR beta cDNA libraries carrying sample barcodes and UMIs. One entry per CDR3 protein results from TCRdb running MiXCR on the 5' RACE reads. The sample holds around 140,000 distinct CDR3 sequences, approximately 5.7% seen once. Many counts were recorded for this clonotype. The antigen is undetermined. This TCR was recovered from an adult woman who had mild COVID-19 (a few samples of this study predate the infection). Cell type and time point are not known. Specimen: PBMCs or a T cell subset sorted from them (not recorded which).

The CDR3 DNA sequence: TGTGCCAGCAGCTCAGGACAGGGAGGGGGCAATCAGCCCCAGCATTTT. It encodes CASSSGQGGGNQPQHF. The V call is TRBV5-5, the J call TRBJ1-5; 8 bases agree with TRBD1. CDR1 and CDR2 from the germline V gene are SGHKS and YYEKEE (reference sequence). The CDR3 loop spans 16 amino acids. After removal of 3 bases from V and 2 bases from J, the junction contained 7 bases not matched to a gene.